The 15 T cell receptor beta chains below come from one sample, sequenced in a study of cytomegalovirus exposure and HLA in healthy donors. The PCR ran on 60 Vbeta and 13 Jbeta primers. Produced via immunoSEQ multiplex PCR; TCRdb's table is partial and in-frame only. This table has about 89,000 clones, about 80% appearing once. Sample: PBMCs. These receptors were obtained from a male donor in good health and CMV-seronegative.

The gene calls are TRBV11-1 and TRBJ2-2, with 12 positions matching TRBD2. The V and J ends lost 3 bases and 7 bases, in that order; junction bases with no gene match: 6. The CDR3 totals 16 residues. The V gene's germline CDR1 is SGHAT and CDR2 FQDESV (reference sequence). The CDR3: CASSFTLAGGDGELFF. CDR3 in DNA: TGTGCCAGCAGCTTTACACTAGCGGGGGGCGACGGGGAGCTGTTTTTT. Filled out from reference TRBV11-1 and TRBJ2-2, the complete variable domain reads EAEVAQSPRYKITEKSQAVAFWCDPISGHATLYWYRQILGQGPELLVQFQDESVVDDSQLPKDRFSAERLKGVDSTLKIQPAELGDSAMYLCASSFTLAGGDGELFFGEGSRLTVL.

The chain uses TRBV10-1 and TRBJ2-3; weak D call: TRBD2 (6 bases). The CDR3 runs 15 residues. Germline V lookup: CDR1 WNHNN, CDR2 SYGVQD (reference sequence). The V and J ends lost 2 bases and 4 bases respectively, with 13 bases between them. The CDR3 here is CASSEPGLRPDTQYF. CDR3 DNA: TGCGCCAGCAGTGAGCCGGGACTCCGACCAGATACGCAGTATTTT.

This clone was found once. V usage is TRBV7-8 and J usage is TRBJ2-5, with 9 bases matching TRBD2. The CDR3 runs 14 residues. Germline V gene lookup returns CDR1 SGHVS and CDR2 FQNEAQ. After removal of 3 bases from V and 2 bases from J, the junction contained 1 base not matched to a gene. The CDR3 protein is CASSLTSGQETQYF. CDR3 in DNA: TGTGCCAGCAGCTTGACTAGCGGACAAGAGACCCAGTACTTC.

This clone was seen a handful of times. This chain joins TRBV29-1 and TRBJ1-5; D is ambiguous. Germline CDR1 SQVTM, CDR2 ANQGSEA. This CDR3 is 13 amino acids long. V was trimmed by 3 bases and J by 2 bases, leaving 8 bases between them. Written as DNA, the CDR3 is TGCAGCGTTGATACGGGTCGCAATCAGCCCCAGCATTTT. Amino acids: CSVDTGRNQPQHF.

The CDR3 spells CASRPRWRERGGTQYF. The CDR3 DNA follows: TGTGCCAGCAGGCCGCGGTGGCGGGAGCGTGGTGGTACGCAGTATTTT. The chain uses TRBV28 and TRBJ2-3, with 7 bases fitting TRBD2. The CDR3 loop spans 16 amino acids. In germline, CDR1 is MDHEN, CDR2 SYDVKM. With 6 bases clipped from V and 8 bases from J, the junction kept 17 bases outside the gene matches.

The chain is built from TRBV5-1 and TRBJ2-1, with 9 bases aligning to TRBD1. Trimming at V came to 3 bases and at J to 5 bases, leaving 12 bases not matched to a gene. CDR3 length: 17 residues. The germline CDR1 and CDR2 sequences are SGHRS and YFSETQ. The CDR3 DNA reads TGCGCCAGCAGCTCCCACCGGGACAGGGAAGTTAACAATGAGCAGTTCTTC. As protein: CASSSHRDREVNNEQFF.

V gene TRBV4-3 combines with J gene TRBJ2-3; 11 bases map to TRBD2. V was pared by 0 bases and J by 12 bases, with 8 bases of the junction left unmatched. The CDR3 contains 15 residues. Germline V CDR1 and CDR2: LGHNA, YSLEER. DNA of the CDR3: TGCGCCAGCAGCCAAGATAGTTTAGCGGGAGGGCACCAGTATTTT. Translation: CASSQDSLAGGHQYF.

V usage is TRBV28 and J usage is TRBJ1-2, with 7 bases that match TRBD1. There are 15 residues in the CDR3. Germline V gene lookup returns CDR1 MDHEN and CDR2 SYDVKM. Unmatched junction bases numbered 10, after V lost 5 bases and J lost 4 bases. DNA for the CDR3: TGTGCCAGCAGTACAGGGGACACCATTTCCTATGGCTACACCTTC. As protein: CASSTGDTISYGYTF.

The rearrangement uses TRBV6-6 and TRBJ1-1; D perhaps matches TRBD1 (5 bases). Per germline, CDR1 MNHNY and CDR2 SVGAGI (reference sequence). The V and J ends lost 6 bases and 10 bases respectively, with 15 bases between them. This CDR3 is 12 amino acids long. In nucleotides, the CDR3 is TGTGCCAGCAGCCCCCCCGCTAGGGGAGCTTTCTTT. The encoded protein is CASSPPARGAFF.

About this clone itself: The CDR3 does not close with the conserved phenylalanine or tryptophan, likely indicating a read error. The chain is built from TRBV7-2 and TRBJ2-3, with D possibly TRBD2 on 6 matching bases. This CDR3 has 15 residues. CDR1 is SGHTA, CDR2 FQGNSA, per germline. V lost 5 bases, J lost 6 bases, and 18 bases lay in between. For the CDR3, the DNA is TGTGCCAGCAGCGAAAGCGGGCTAGGGGTGGATACGCAGTATCTT. This gives the protein CASSESGLGVDTQYL.

The gene calls are TRBV19 and TRBJ2-1; TRBD2 agrees at 8 bases. The V segment lost 9 bases and the J segment 0 bases; nucleotides outside the gene matches: 7. The CDR3 has 15 residues. Germline V lookup: CDR1 LNHDA, CDR2 SQIVND (reference sequence). CDR3 loop: CASAGRGGSYNEQFF. Written as DNA, the CDR3 is TGTGCCAGCGCGGGACGGGGGGGCTCCTACAATGAGCAGTTCTTC. The whole variable domain, remainder taken from reference TRBV19 and TRBJ2-1, is DGGITQSPKYLFRKEGQNVTLSCEQNLNHDAMYWYRQDPGQGLRLIYYSQIVNDFQKGDIAEGYSVSREKKESFPLTVTSAQKNPTAFYLCASAGRGGSYNEQFFGPGTRLTVL.

The CDR3 DNA is TGCGCCAGCAGTCTCGAAGGCGTAGCGCCCCAGCATTTT. It translates to CASSLEGVAPQHF. The rearrangement links TRBV4-1 to TRBJ1-5; D remains unclear. Trimming took off 6 bases at V and 9 bases at J, with 15 bases between the two ends. The length of the CDR3 is 13 residues. Germline V gene sequence: CDR1 MGHRA, CDR2 YSYEKL.

Remarks on this clone: The germline gene is not matched at one end of the junction; a read error may be the cause. The rearrangement links TRBV7-9 to TRBJ1-2; TRBD1 matches at 7 bases. CDR3 length equals 13 residues. CDR1 and CDR2 from the germline V gene are SEHNR and FQNEAQ (reference sequence). The CDR3 DNA reads as TGTTCCAGCGGGGACAGAGCTAACTATGGCTACACCTTC. This sequence encodes CSSGDRANYGYTF.

The chain uses TRBV6-1 and TRBJ1-1, with TRBD1 matching 9 bases. With V trimmed by 3 bases and J by 11 bases, 4 bases remained unmatched. The CDR3 loop spans 12 amino acids. From germline, CDR1 is MNHNS and CDR2 SASEGT. The CDR3 region is CASSDRQGEAFF. In DNA, the CDR3 is TGTGCCAGCAGTGATCGACAGGGGGAGGCTTTCTTT.

CDR3 sequence reads: CASSARGPEAFF. CDR3 DNA sequence: TGTGCCAGCAGTGCCAGGGGGCCTGAAGCTTTCTTT. The V and J genes are TRBV2 and TRBJ1-1; TRBD1 matches 8 bases. V shed 4 bases and J 6 bases; nucleotides not matched to a gene: 1. The V gene's germline CDR1 is SNHLY and CDR2 FYNNEI. CDR3 length equals 12 residues.